The T cell receptor beta chain under discussion was sequenced for a study of blood T cell repertoires in COVID-19. Across the study: COVID-19 samples from acute and convalescent phases originated in the United States, Italy and Spain. PBMCs, B-cell-depleted T cells, or T cells were the source of the cDNA or gDNA that made up the material.

In the source study's methods: From reference gene primer amplification, estimates of nucleated cell counts were derived. Profiled with immunoSEQ multiplex PCR; TCRdb holds only in-frame clones, not every one. The V and J calls and the clone size are those of that table, but D and trimming were determined from the DNA. The sample has a few hundred thousand clones, approximately 88% seen once. The V gene's germline CDR1 is MDHEN and CDR2 SYDVKM. The J segment lost 9 bases and the V segment lost 1 base, leaving 12 bases of the junction unmatched. The CDR3 covers 17 residues. The sample was peripheral blood. The sequence was obtained from a human donor in a cohort sampled during active COVID-19. V usage is TRBV28 and J usage is TRBJ1-1; the match to TRBD1 covers 12 bases. The CDR3 reads CASSLLGVSGTGGKAFF. The DNA for the CDR3 is TGTGCCAGCAGTTTATTGGGGGTCTCTGGGACAGGGGGCAAAGCTTTCTTT.